This is a list of T cell receptor beta chains from one sample in a study of human T cells and chemical hapten exposure. TCRdb re-analysed the RACE reads in MiXCR, keeping a single row per CDR3 protein. The data show approximately 81,000 distinct CDR3 sequences, over 8.5% seen once. Input material: whole blood. The source of these receptors is a male donor in good health. Some clones in this sample may be carry-over from other donors' samples. The CDR3 runs from the conserved cysteine through the conserved F or W. The D gene is left open where the match is weak. Only part of the rows carry a size: once, few, many, or a class if the clone is expanded.

J gene: TRBJ1-3; clone size: many; D gene: .; V gene: TRBV4-1; CDR3 protein: CASSQAGVRSGNTIYF; CDR3 DNA: TGCGCCAGCAGCCAAGCCGGGGTCAGGTCTGGAAACACCATATATTTT
J gene: TRBJ2-3; clone size: .; D gene: TRBD1; V gene: TRBV28; CDR3 protein: CASSYIQGSTDTQYF; CDR3 DNA: TGTGCCAGCAGTTACATACAGGGGAGCACAGATACGCAGTATTTT
J gene: TRBJ2-7; clone size: many; D gene: .; V gene: TRBV29-1; CDR3 protein: CSAESAGEQYF; CDR3 DNA: TGCAGCGCAGAGTCGGCAGGAGAGCAGTACTTC
J gene: TRBJ2-3; clone size: few; D gene: TRBD2; V gene: TRBV29-1; CDR3 protein: CSVVPYLAGVEDTQYF; CDR3 DNA: TGCAGCGTTGTACCCTACCTAGCGGGAGTGGAAGATACGCAGTATTTT
J gene: TRBJ2-4; clone size: few; D gene: .; V gene: TRBV12-3/TRBV12-4; CDR3 protein: CASSPEGLAAKNIQYF; CDR3 DNA: TGTGCCAGCAGTCCAGAGGGGCTAGCGGCCAAAAACATTCAGTACTTC
J gene: TRBJ1-1; clone size: few; D gene: .; V gene: TRBV4-2; CDR3 protein: CASSQRPGVGRNTEAFF; CDR3 DNA: TGTGCCAGCAGCCAACGACCGGGAGTGGGGAGAAACACTGAAGCTTTCTTT
J gene: TRBJ2-2; clone size: many; D gene: .; V gene: TRBV6-1; CDR3 protein: CATDAIRDLYTGELFF; CDR3 DNA: TGTGCCACCGACGCTATCCGGGACCTTTACACCGGGGAGCTGTTTTTT
J gene: TRBJ1-3; clone size: few; D gene: TRBD1; V gene: TRBV6-6; CDR3 protein: CASSYSDRGGGNTIYF; CDR3 DNA: TGTGCCAGCAGTTATTCAGACAGGGGCGGAGGAAACACCATATATTTT
J gene: TRBJ2-7; clone size: few; D gene: TRBD1; V gene: TRBV6-2/TRBV6-3; CDR3 protein: CASSFGTASYEQYF; CDR3 DNA: TGTGCCAGCAGTTTTGGGACAGCCTCCTACGAGCAGTACTTC
J gene: TRBJ1-5; clone size: many; D gene: TRBD1; V gene: TRBV7-8; CDR3 protein: CASSLGGIRQGRNQPQHF; CDR3 DNA: TGTGCCAGCAGCTTGGGGGGCATTCGACAGGGTCGCAATCAGCCCCAGCATTTT
J gene: TRBJ2-1; clone size: .; D gene: .; V gene: TRBV12-5; CDR3 protein: CASGSPTRRNEQFF; CDR3 DNA: TGTGCTAGTGGTTCTCCTACTAGGAGAAATGAGCAGTTCTTC
J gene: TRBJ2-7; clone size: few; D gene: .; V gene: TRBV11-2; CDR3 protein: CASTPLFDSSYEQYF; CDR3 DNA: TGTGCCAGCACCCCTTTGTTCGACAGCTCCTACGAGCAGTACTTC
J gene: TRBJ2-7; clone size: few; D gene: .; V gene: TRBV11-2; CDR3 protein: CASSRFGPSPYEQYF; CDR3 DNA: TGTGCCAGCAGCCGTTTTGGCCCTAGCCCCTACGAGCAGTACTTC
J gene: TRBJ2-1; clone size: few; D gene: .; V gene: TRBV11-2; CDR3 protein: CASSLASGRTSYNEQFF; CDR3 DNA: TGTGCCAGCAGCTTAGCGAGCGGAAGAACATCCTACAATGAGCAGTTCTTC
J gene: TRBJ2-7; clone size: .; D gene: TRBD1; V gene: TRBV20-1; CDR3 protein: CSAAGQGALYEQYF; CDR3 DNA: TGCAGTGCCGCCGGACAGGGGGCGTTGTACGAGCAGTACTTC
J gene: TRBJ2-2; clone size: few; D gene: .; V gene: TRBV5-4; CDR3 protein: CAYRRYTGELFF; CDR3 DNA: TGTGCCTACCGAAGGTACACCGGGGAGCTGTTTTTT
J gene: TRBJ2-7; clone size: few; D gene: .; V gene: TRBV7-2; CDR3 protein: CASSLVGAGKEQYF; CDR3 DNA: TGTGCCAGCAGCTTAGTCGGGGCAGGGAAAGAGCAGTACTTC
J gene: TRBJ2-4; clone size: few; D gene: .; V gene: TRBV20-1; CDR3 protein: CSAPTKNIQYF; CDR3 DNA: TGCAGTGCGCCAACCAAAAACATTCAGTACTTC
J gene: TRBJ2-1; clone size: few; D gene: TRBD1; V gene: TRBV11-2; CDR3 protein: CASSSEDRDHGNEQFF; CDR3 DNA: TGTGCCAGCAGCTCCGAAGACAGGGACCATGGCAATGAGCAGTTCTTC
J gene: TRBJ2-3; clone size: .; D gene: .; V gene: TRBV12-3/TRBV12-4; CDR3 protein: CASSGDTDTQYF; CDR3 DNA: TGTGCCAGCAGTGGGGACACAGATACGCAGTATTTT
J gene: TRBJ1-1; clone size: .; D gene: .; V gene: TRBV12-3/TRBV12-4; CDR3 protein: CASTLGAGVTEAFF; CDR3 DNA: TGTGCCAGCACCCTGGGGGCAGGGGTGACTGAAGCTTTCTTT
J gene: TRBJ1-1; clone size: .; D gene: .; V gene: TRBV2; CDR3 protein: CASSDGGSTEAFF; CDR3 DNA: TGTGCCAGCAGTGACGGGGGTAGCACTGAAGCTTTCTTT
J gene: TRBJ1-1; clone size: .; D gene: TRBD1; V gene: TRBV11-2; CDR3 protein: CASSRVTGIRTEAFF; CDR3 DNA: TGTGCCAGCAGCCGGGTGACAGGGATTCGTACTGAAGCTTTCTTT
J gene: TRBJ1-4; clone size: few; D gene: .; V gene: TRBV5-5; CDR3 protein: CASSLGVAPATNEKLFF; CDR3 DNA: TGTGCCAGCAGCTTGGGGGTGGCGCCTGCAACTAATGAAAAACTGTTTTTT
J gene: TRBJ2-7; clone size: few; D gene: TRBD2; V gene: TRBV10-3; CDR3 protein: CAISEEGTNSYEQYF; CDR3 DNA: TGTGCCATCAGTGAGGAGGGGACTAACTCCTACGAGCAGTACTTC
J gene: TRBJ2-1; clone size: few; D gene: TRBD1; V gene: TRBV19; CDR3 protein: CASSLDRGLYNEQFF; CDR3 DNA: TGTGCCAGTAGCCTAGACAGGGGGCTTTACAATGAGCAGTTCTTC
J gene: TRBJ2-7; clone size: few; D gene: TRBD2; V gene: TRBV25-1; CDR3 protein: CASSLWSTSGYEQYF; CDR3 DNA: TGTGCCAGCAGTTTATGGTCCACTAGCGGATACGAGCAGTACTTC